This TCR beta chain was documented in a study of T cells in Graves' hyperthyroidism and ophthalmopathy. General study points: Most expanded thyroid clonotypes above 0.001 recurred in blood.

Between the trimmed V and J ends, which lost 3 bases and 8 bases, there was a span of 10 bases. Looked up from germline, CDR1 is PRHDT and CDR2 is FYEKMQ (reference sequence). The CDR3 extends over 13 amino acids. Amplification yielded TCR beta CDR3 regions, with RNA transcripts as the source. TCR CDR3 underwent first-round RT-PCR with the HTBI primer set. TCRdb re-derived calls from the multiplex PCR reads in MiXCR, one entry per CDR3 protein. The sample records 450,000 to 700,000 distinct CDR3 sequences, around 45% being singletons. This clonotype has ten or more counts. The antigen is unknown. The rearrangement uses TRBV13 and TRBJ2-2; no clear D. The source of this sequence is an adult woman with Graves' disease, either hyperthyroidism or ophthalmopathy (not recorded which). Sequencing was performed on peripheral blood or thyroid tissue (not recorded which). As DNA, the CDR3 is TGTGCCAGCAGCTTGGCGGTAGTGGGGGAGCTGTTTTTT. It yields the protein CASSLAVVGELFF.